The clone carrying this T cell receptor (beta chain) was seen only once. Per germline, CDR1 LNHDA and CDR2 SQIVND (reference sequence). The CDR3 length is 15 residues. Trimming took 3 bases from V and 7 from J; bases not matched to a gene: 9. Sequenced by immunoSEQ multiplex PCR; TCRdb stores in-frame clones only, minus some. The table records about 100,000 clones, about 95% of them present only once. The data originate from a study of technical replicates of blood from a handful of donors. The gene calls are TRBV19 and TRBJ2-5; TRBD1 agrees at 9 bases. The clonotype comes from a human donor in good health. Sequenced input: T cells isolated from PBMCs. CDR3 sequence (DNA): TGTGCCAGTAGTATCGGGACAGGGTATAGGTTGACCCAGTACTTC. This gives the protein CASSIGTGYRLTQYF.